The 28 T cell receptor beta chains below come from one sample, sequenced in a study of blood T cells in healthy people across ages (dated by TCRdb to the mid-2010s). To prepare the library, 5' RACE was applied. Sequencing took place on an Illumina HiSeq 2500. The second PCR ran for roughly 7 to 11 cycles and used a J-beta primer mix along with a sample-barcoded 5' primer. The raw public data were reprocessed by TCRdb itself: fastp quality trimming at Q25, MiXCR clonotype calling, in-frame beta chains only. Merged by CDR3 protein, the rows form single entries marked with the most common genes and DNA. A total of roughly 570,000 distinct CDR3 sequences appear in this sample, roughly 28% of them only once. About 18% of the sample lies in the top ten. Sequenced input: blood. The receptors shown here come from a woman in her 70s in good health.

Regarding this clonotype: One end of the junction fails to match germline, which may point to a read error. This sequence joins TRBV7-2 and TRBJ2-2; a possible D gene is TRBD2 (6 bases). Germline CDR1 SGHTA, CDR2 FQGNSA. There are 14 residues in the CDR3. This CDR3 reads CASSLNANTGGLFF. CDR3 nucleotide sequence: TGTGCCAGCAGCCTGAATGCGAACACCGGGGGGCTGTTTTTT.

The CDR3 spells CASSQKGYRQMGKNIQYF. In DNA, the CDR3 is TGCGCCAGCAGCCAAAAGGGATATCGACAAATGGGCAAAAACATTCAGTACTTC. The chain couples TRBV4-3 to TRBJ2-4; no clear D. Germline V gene lookup returns CDR1 LGHNA and CDR2 YSLEER. The CDR3 totals 18 residues. V gave up 2 bases and J gave up 3 bases, with 20 bases separating them.

This chain joins TRBV12-3 or TRBV12-4 and TRBJ2-7; D is perhaps TRBD1 (6 bases). The CDR3 length is 11 residues. V was trimmed by 8 bases and J by 5 bases, leaving 10 bases between them. CDR3 DNA sequence: TGTGCCAGCGGACAGAAACACGAGCAGTACTTC. Translated, it gives CASGQKHEQYF.

This clonotype came up a few times. The chain employs TRBV2 and TRBJ2-5; D not resolved. V was shortened by 2 bases and J by 6 bases, with 7 bases between the two germline ends. Germline V lookup: CDR1 SNHLY, CDR2 FYNNEI. The CDR3 is made up of 12 amino acids. The chain's CDR3 is CASSERVKTQYF. CDR3 in DNA: TGTGCCAGCAGTGAACGGGTGAAGACCCAGTACTTC. Using reference TRBV2 and TRBJ2-5 for the parts outside the CDR3, the full variable domain is EPEVTQTPSHQVTQMGQEVILRCVPISNHLYFYWYRQILGQKVEFLVSFYNNEISEKSEIFDDQFSVERPDGSNFTLKIRSTKLEDSAMYFCASSERVKTQYFGPGTRLLVL.

For the CDR3, the DNA is TGTGCCAGCAGTTGGGTTTTTGGAGAGACCCAGTACTTC. It translates to CASSWVFGETQYF. J is TRBJ2-5 and V is TRBV6-5; no clear D gene. Between the trimmed V and J ends, which lost 4 bases and 4 bases, there was a span of 10 bases. From germline, CDR1 is MNHEY and CDR2 SVGAGI. This CDR3 spans 13 amino acids.

This clonotype was found a few times. The gene calls are TRBV6-5 and TRBJ2-6; 8 bases are a match to TRBD1. Germline loops: CDR1 MNHEY, CDR2 SVGAGI. J lost 13 bases, V lost 6 bases, and 8 bases had no gene match. This CDR3 comprises 13 residues. CDR3 DNA sequence: TGTGCCAGCAGGCGGACAGGGATGAATGTCCTGACTTTC. Translation gives CASRRTGMNVLTF.

This chain connects TRBV5-5 to TRBJ2-6; D is unclear. The CDR3 is 16 amino acids. Trimming removed 1 base from V and 2 bases from J, with 10 bases in between. Germline CDR1 and CDR2: SGHKS and YYEKEE (reference sequence). DNA of the CDR3: TGTGCCAGCAGCTTGCAGTCTGCGGCTGGGGCCAACGTCCTGACTTTC. Translation: CASSLQSAAGANVLTF.

The rearrangement joins TRBV7-2 to TRBJ2-1; 7 bases are shared with TRBD2. The germline CDR1 and CDR2 sequences are SGHTA and FQGNSA. The CDR3 has 13 residues. J lost 0 bases, V lost 8 bases, and 1 base had no gene match. This chain's CDR3 is CASQRDSYNEQFF. DNA of the CDR3: TGTGCCAGCCAGCGGGACTCCTACAATGAGCAGTTCTTC.

Only a few counts were recorded for this clonotype. The J gene is TRBJ2-3, the V gene TRBV11-3, with 8 bases fitting TRBD2. The length of the CDR3 is 16 residues. The junction had 6 bases not matched to a gene; V was cut back by 1 base and J by 3 bases. Germline V gene sequence: CDR1 SGHNT, CDR2 YENEEA. Written as DNA, the CDR3 is TGTGCCAGCAGCTTAGTCGGCGGGGGGATGACAGATACGCAGTATTTT. Its protein is CASSLVGGGMTDTQYF.

The genes are TRBV6-5 and TRBJ1-5, with 9 nucleotides matching TRBD1. V shed 2 bases, J shed 0 bases, and the junction held 11 bases outside the gene matches. Germline CDR1 is MNHEY and CDR2 is SVGAGI. CDR3 length equals 19 residues. CDR3 nucleotide sequence: TGTGCCAGCAGTTACGGGGGGACAGGGCCTAACCGTAGCAATCAGCCCCAGCATTTT. Residues: CASSYGGTGPNRSNQPQHF.

This clonotype was observed a few times. The rearrangement joins TRBV7-9 to TRBJ1-4, with no clear D. The V gene's germline CDR1 is SEHNR and CDR2 FQNEAQ (reference sequence). V was trimmed by 1 base and J by 7 bases, leaving 10 bases between them. The CDR3 has 14 amino acids. CDR3 amino acids: CASSLGVTGEKLFF. Written as DNA, the CDR3 is TGTGCCAGCAGCTTAGGAGTGACGGGTGAAAAACTGTTTTTT.

V gene TRBV7-9 combines with J gene TRBJ2-5; 7 bases line up with TRBD1. With V trimmed by 6 bases and J by 2 bases, 9 bases remained unmatched. Germline-derived CDR1 and CDR2 are SEHNR and FQNEAQ (reference sequence). The CDR3 runs 15 residues. CDR3 protein: CASSYTGVIQETQYF. The CDR3 nucleotides are TGTGCCAGCAGTTACACAGGGGTGATACAAGAGACCCAGTACTTC.

This clonotype has more than one count but fewer than ten. This chain uses TRBV20-1 with TRBJ2-3; 9 bases agree with TRBD2. V was clipped by 5 bases and J by 4 bases; unmatched bases: 10. The CDR3 totals 15 residues. Germline CDR1 DFQATT, CDR2 SNEGSKA (reference sequence). The CDR3 bases are TGCAGTGCTGGCCCGCGGGGGGGCTACGCAGATACGCAGTATTTT. Residues: CSAGPRGGYADTQYF.

CDR3 DNA sequence: TGTGCTAGTGGACCGACTAGCGGGGAAGAGACCCAGTACTTC. This translates into CASGPTSGEETQYF. The chain uses TRBV12-5 and TRBJ2-5; TRBD2 matches at 11 bases. Per germline, CDR1 LGHNT and CDR2 FRNRAP. This CDR3 is built from 14 residues. After removal of 6 bases from V and 3 bases from J, the junction contained 3 bases not matched to a gene.

The chain employs TRBV5-1 and TRBJ2-5; the match to TRBD1 covers 7 bases. TRBJ2-1 matches the DNA end more closely, so the J call is doubtful. Germline V gene lookup returns CDR1 SGHRS and CDR2 YFSETQ. The CDR3 is 16 amino acids. CDR3: CASSSTGVGSYNEQFF. The CDR3 DNA reads as TGCGCCAGCAGCAGCACAGGGGTCGGGTCCTACAATGAGCAGTTCTTC.

The genes are TRBV10-3 and TRBJ1-1; 11 bases match TRBD1. V was clipped by 6 bases and J by 4 bases; unmatched bases: 4. Germline V CDR1 and CDR2: ENHRY, SYGVKD. CDR3 length equals 14 residues. The CDR3 spells CAIRPGTGGTEAFF. CDR3 in DNA: TGTGCCATCAGGCCCGGGACAGGGGGCACTGAAGCTTTCTTT.

This clonotype was detected only a few times. The chain couples TRBV6-7 to TRBJ2-5; a possible D gene is TRBD1 (7 bases). TRBV6-7 counts as an open reading frame of uncertain function. This CDR3 has 14 residues. The V and J ends lost 6 bases and 5 bases respectively, with 16 bases between them. The CDR3 region is CASSYDPGGETQYF. CDR3 DNA sequence: TGTGCCAGCAGCTACGATCCAGGGGGGGAGACCCAGTACTTC.

Points on this clonotype: A read error may explain this, as a much larger clone is one base away. The chain links TRBV20-1 to TRBJ2-4; 7 bases are a match to TRBD1. From germline, CDR1 is DFQATT and CDR2 SNEGSKA (reference sequence). This CDR3 has 13 amino acids. Trimming removed 5 bases from V and 1 base from J; junction bases left unmatched: 2. The CDR3 coding sequence is TGCAGTGCTGAACAGGGGGCCAAAAACATTCAGTACTTC. This encodes CSAEQGAKNIQYF.

This clonotype was seen once. This rearrangement joins TRBV9 to TRBJ2-1; TRBD2 agrees at 9 bases. With V trimmed by 0 bases and J by 5 bases, 6 bases remained unmatched. The V gene's germline CDR1 is SGDLS and CDR2 YYNGEE. This CDR3 is 16 amino acids long. The CDR3 protein is CASSVAGRGGDNEQFF. The CDR3 DNA follows: TGTGCCAGCAGCGTAGCTGGGCGGGGGGGGGACAATGAGCAGTTCTTC.

The table lists this clonotype with a few counts. The V call is TRBV6-5, the J call TRBJ2-2, with no clear D. V dropped 0 bases and J dropped 1 base, with 3 bases sitting between them. The CDR3 has 14 residues. Germline V gene lookup returns CDR1 MNHEY and CDR2 SVGAGI. CDR3 sequence (DNA): TGTGCCAGCAGTTACTCCAGGAACACCGGGGAGCTGTTTTTT. Protein sequence: CASSYSRNTGELFF.

This chain uses TRBV2 with TRBJ2-4; 10 bases match TRBD1. Germline values: CDR1 SNHLY, CDR2 FYNNEI. The CDR3 runs to 17 residues. With 6 bases clipped from V and 13 bases from J, the junction kept 21 bases outside the gene matches. The DNA for the CDR3 is TGTGCCAGCAGCCCACGGATGACAGGGGGCAGGACTGCCCAACAGTACTTC. It is translated as CASSPRMTGGRTAQQYF.

The chain links TRBV9 to TRBJ1-6; D gene ambiguous. The CDR3 runs 18 residues. Germline V gene lookup returns CDR1 SGDLS and CDR2 YYNGEE. Trimming took 0 bases from V and 0 from J, leaving 13 bases between them. The DNA of the CDR3 is TGTGCCAGCAGCGTAGTTGATGGAGGGAGCTCCTATAATTCACCCCTCCACTTT. It codes for CASSVVDGGSSYNSPLHF.

This clonotype was seen only a few times. The rearrangement links TRBV5-1 to TRBJ2-7; TRBD1 might be the D (5 bases). This CDR3 spans 18 amino acids. V shed 0 bases and J shed 0 bases, with 19 bases lying between them. The V gene's germline CDR1 is SGHRS and CDR2 YFSETQ. CDR3: CASSLVWSGRGGSYEQYF. CDR3 nucleotide sequence: TGCGCCAGCAGCTTGGTGTGGTCTGGAAGGGGTGGCTCCTACGAGCAGTACTTC. Variable domain in full (rest from reference TRBV5-1 and TRBJ2-7): KAGVTQTPRYLIKTRGQQVTLSCSPISGHRSVSWYQQTPGQGLQFLFEYFSETQRNKGNFPGRFSGRQFSNSRSEMNVSTLELGDSALYLCASSLVWSGRGGSYEQYFGPGTRLTVT.

In nucleotides, the CDR3 is TGCGCCAGCAGCCAAGGGCCAGTGCCAGATACGCAGTATTTT. Residues: CASSQGPVPDTQYF. The rearrangement uses TRBV4-3 and TRBJ2-3; D gene uncertain. Germline V gene data show CDR1 as LGHNA and CDR2 as YSLEER. The CDR3 contains 14 residues. Trimming removed 1 base at V and 4 bases at J, with 9 bases between.

This clonotype has a handful of counts. The chain is built from TRBV11-2 and TRBJ1-3; tentative D call: TRBD1 (5 bases). This CDR3 has 15 residues. CDR1 SGHAT and CDR2 FQNNGV come from the germline V gene. V shed 4 bases and J shed 3 bases, with 13 bases lying between them. Here the CDR3 DNA reads TGTGCCAGCAGCTCTGCCAGGGTTGGTGGAAACACCATATATTTT. Translated: CASSSARVGGNTIYF.

The DNA of the CDR3 is TGCAGTGGGGCGGGGAACAGAGAGAATCAGGGCTACACCTTC. This encodes CSGAGNRENQGYTF. This chain uses TRBV20-1 with TRBJ1-2; D gene ambiguous. CDR1 and CDR2 (germline): DFQATT, SNEGSKA (reference sequence). The CDR3 spans 14 residues. Trimming took 7 bases from V and 8 from J, leaving 23 bases between them.

There are a few counts of this clonotype. The chain couples TRBV6-5 to TRBJ2-7, with TRBD1 as a possible D gene (6 bases). V was clipped by 6 bases and J by 2 bases, with 11 bases between them. This CDR3 has 13 amino acids. CDR1 MNHEY and CDR2 SVGAGI come from the germline V gene. CDR3 amino acids: CASSRQVTYEQYF. The CDR3 region has the DNA TGTGCCAGCAGCCGACAGGTGACCTACGAGCAGTACTTC.

A note on this clonotype: This may arise from a read error, as a much more abundant clone is one base away. CDR3 bases: TGCGCCAGCAGCTTGGGGGGGAGACAGTCCCAGCATTTT. This codes for CASSLGGRQSQHF. V and J are TRBV5-1 and TRBJ1-5; perhaps TRBD1 as D (5 bases). This CDR3 spans 13 amino acids. Germline V gives CDR1 SGHRS, CDR2 YFSETQ. V lost 0 bases to trimming and J lost 11 bases, with 12 bases between them.